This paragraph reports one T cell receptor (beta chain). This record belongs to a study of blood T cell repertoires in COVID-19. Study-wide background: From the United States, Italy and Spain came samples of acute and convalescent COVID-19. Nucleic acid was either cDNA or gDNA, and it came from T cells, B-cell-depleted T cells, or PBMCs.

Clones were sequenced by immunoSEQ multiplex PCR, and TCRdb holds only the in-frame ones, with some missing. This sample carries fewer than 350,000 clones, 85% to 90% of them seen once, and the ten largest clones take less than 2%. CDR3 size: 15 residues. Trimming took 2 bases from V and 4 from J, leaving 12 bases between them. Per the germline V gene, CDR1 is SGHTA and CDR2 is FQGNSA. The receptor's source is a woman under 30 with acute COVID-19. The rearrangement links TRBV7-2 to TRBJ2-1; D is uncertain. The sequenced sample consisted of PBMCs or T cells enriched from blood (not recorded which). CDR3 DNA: TGTGCCAGCAGCTTAAGCCCCTCTCCATACAATGAGCAGTTCTTC. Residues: CASSLSPSPYNEQFF.